The 3 T cell receptor beta chains presented below share a single source sample, sequenced in a study of OX40 agonist ivuxolimab in advanced cancers. Method: immunoSEQ multiplex PCR; TCRdb's copy keeps in-frame clones and lacks some. There are just over 90,000 clones in the sample; approximately 94% occur only once, and about 2.6% lies in the top ten. The specimen comprised CD4+ or CD8+ T cells sorted from blood, sampled in a trial of the OX40 agonist ivuxolimab. These TCRs come from an adult with an advanced solid tumor such as melanoma, head and neck, liver or kidney cancer.

The chain recombines TRBV7-6 with TRBJ1-2; TRBD1 aligns across 7 bases. V dropped 1 base and J dropped 4; count of bases not matched to a gene: 9. Per the germline V gene, CDR1 is SGHVS and CDR2 is FNYEAQ. The CDR3 sequence is 16 residues long. The CDR3 spells CASSLGDRDGAYGYTF. The CDR3 region has the DNA TGTGCCAGCAGCTTAGGCGACAGGGACGGGGCCTATGGCTACACCTTC.

The V and J genes are TRBV10-1 and TRBJ2-7; 10 nucleotides match TRBD1. CDR1 is WNHNN, CDR2 SYGVQD, per germline (reference sequence). Germline trimming cut 8 bases from V and 3 bases from J; bases unmatched to any gene: 7. This CDR3 comprises 14 residues. The CDR3 DNA reads as TGCGCCAGCTCAGAAAGGACAGGGGGCTACGAGCAGTACTTC. The encoded protein is CASSERTGGYEQYF.

This chain uses TRBV7-9 with TRBJ2-2; 10 bases are shared with TRBD1. CDR1 is SEHNR and CDR2 is FQNEAQ in the germline V gene (reference sequence). CDR3 length: 15 amino acids. Trimming took 4 bases from V and 4 from J; bases not matched to a gene: 3. CDR3 sequence (DNA): TGTGCCAGCAGCTCCGGGACAGGGGTCACCGGGGAGCTGTTTTTT. Protein sequence: CASSSGTGVTGELFF.